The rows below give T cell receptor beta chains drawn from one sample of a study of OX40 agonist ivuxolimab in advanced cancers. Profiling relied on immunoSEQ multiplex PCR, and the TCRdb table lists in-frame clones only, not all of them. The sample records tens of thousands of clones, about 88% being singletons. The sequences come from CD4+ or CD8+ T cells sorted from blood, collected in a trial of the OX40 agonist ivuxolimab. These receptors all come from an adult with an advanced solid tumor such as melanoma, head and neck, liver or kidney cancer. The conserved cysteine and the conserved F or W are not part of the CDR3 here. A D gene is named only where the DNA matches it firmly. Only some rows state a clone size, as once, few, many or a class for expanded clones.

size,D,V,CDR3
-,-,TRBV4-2,ASSQVSGRDTDTQY
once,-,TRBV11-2,ASSLEADYKAPYEQY
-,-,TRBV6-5,ASSFTGIGLPDTQY
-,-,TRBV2,ASSEDHKRGYT
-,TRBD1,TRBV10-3,AISETRDSYNSPLH
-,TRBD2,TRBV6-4,ASSDSSQASTSGRNEQF
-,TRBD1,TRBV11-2,ASSLEGTAHNEQF
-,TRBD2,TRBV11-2,ASSLFLRGRVYEQY
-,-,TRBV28,ASRVGGGTEAF
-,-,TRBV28,ASSPENTGELF
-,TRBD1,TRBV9,ASSTRQGWNEKLF
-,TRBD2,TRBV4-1,ASSLTSGRHNEQF
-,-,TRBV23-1,ASHRGIPPYNSPLH
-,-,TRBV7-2,AITPRGGDEKLF
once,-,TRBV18,ASSPPSGQTANVLT
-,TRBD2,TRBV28,ASSLLQAAGGDTDTQY
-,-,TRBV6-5,ASSRTGSGNQPQH
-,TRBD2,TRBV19,ASSTGLAESTDTQY
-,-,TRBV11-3,ASSPPTGALSGELF
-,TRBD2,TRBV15,ATSRPAPGLAVVTGNEQF
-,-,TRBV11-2,ASSLGVSESPLH
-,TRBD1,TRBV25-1,ASSLQTGGSYNEQF
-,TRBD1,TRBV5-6,ASSSLQGVYEQY
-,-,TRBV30,AWRSKGVQSQH
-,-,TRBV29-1,SHRPGTQETQY
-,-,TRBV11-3,ASKRDGKGTEAF
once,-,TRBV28,ASSPSRSTNEKLF
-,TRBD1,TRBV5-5,ASSFGTGSYEQY
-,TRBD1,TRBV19,ASSMTGNYGYT
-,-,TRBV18,ASSPGDNSYEQY
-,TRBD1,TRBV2,ASSPGQGSSYTQY
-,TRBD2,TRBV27,ASGRTSGYNEQF
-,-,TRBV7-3,ASSFGVSNEKLF
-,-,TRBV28,ASSLPGGQAYEQY
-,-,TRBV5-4,ASSSSGSSYNEQF
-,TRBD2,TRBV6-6,ASSYLAGPHNNEQF
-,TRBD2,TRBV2,ASGRAGVGYNEQF
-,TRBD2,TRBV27,ASSLGLAAYNEQF
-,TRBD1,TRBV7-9,ASLFGTGRNEQF
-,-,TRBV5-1,ANHGLKRNYEQY
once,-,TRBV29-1,SARADSTDTQY
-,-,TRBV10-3,ASRSRNEKLF
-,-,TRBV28,ASTPQMGVFSNQPQH
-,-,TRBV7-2,ASSLGGRAFYEQY
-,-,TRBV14,ASSQSAVLSYEQY
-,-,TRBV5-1,ASSLQVAADTQY
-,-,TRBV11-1,ASSHRDTATNEKLF
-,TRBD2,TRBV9,ASSVAGSGRPNEQF
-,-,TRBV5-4,ASSFDSAAYEQY
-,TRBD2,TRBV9,ASSPRLAGSSYNEQF
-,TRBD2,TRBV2,ASSELLGGSSYEQY
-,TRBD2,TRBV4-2,ASRSPGGSNTGELF
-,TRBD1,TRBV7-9,ASRPPPEGATLGANVLT
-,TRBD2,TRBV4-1,ASSPSTSAPSYNEQF
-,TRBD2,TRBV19,ASSISRLAGTQETQY
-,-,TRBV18,ASSPPRNTGELF
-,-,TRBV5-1,ASSNLTVINSPLH
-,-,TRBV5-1,ASSPVSSTGELF